These T cell receptor beta chains were read from a single sample in a study of shared clonotypes between healthy human individuals. The protocol was immunoSEQ multiplex PCR, while the TCRdb copy is restricted to in-frame clones and leaves out a portion. The data contain roughly 520,000 clones, about 96% of them singletons. The source material was naive CD4+ T cells sorted from blood. The origin of the receptors is a woman in her 30s in good health. Each CDR3 is given with its conserved first and last residue. The D gene is left open where the match is weak. The size entry is marked missing in some rows and otherwise reads once, few, many or a size class.

V gene,D gene,clone size,J gene,CDR3 protein,CDR3 DNA
TRBV6-6,NA,NA,TRBJ2-6,CASRDRGASGANVLTF,TGTGCCAGCAGGGACAGAGGCGCCTCTGGGGCCAACGTCCTGACTTTC
TRBV5-4,NA,NA,TRBJ1-1,CASSLAWANTEAFF,TGTGCCAGCAGCTTGGCTTGGGCGAACACTGAAGCTTTCTTT
TRBV5-1,NA,NA,TRBJ1-1,CASSSQPRQEAEAFF,TGCGCCAGCAGCTCCCAACCTCGACAGGAGGCGGAAGCTTTCTTT
TRBV12-5,TRBD1,NA,TRBJ1-1,CASGLIGQGGMYTEAFF,TGTGCTAGTGGTTTGATCGGACAGGGCGGGATGTACACTGAAGCTTTCTTT
TRBV11-2,NA,NA,TRBJ2-5,CASSQGNGQETQYF,TGTGCCAGCAGCCAAGGTAACGGCCAAGAGACCCAGTACTTC
TRBV15,NA,NA,TRBJ2-5,CATSRDRAQETQYF,TGTGCCACCAGCAGAGACAGGGCGCAAGAGACCCAGTACTTC
TRBV28,NA,NA,TRBJ1-1,CASSGGNTEAFF,TGTGCCAGCAGTGGGGGGAACACTGAAGCTTTCTTT
TRBV9,NA,once,TRBJ2-5,CASSVRPASETQYF,TGTGCCAGCAGCGTTAGGCCCGCGTCCGAGACCCAGTACTTC
TRBV9,NA,NA,TRBJ2-7,CASSVGVPGDEQYF,TGTGCCAGCAGCGTAGGAGTACCCGGCGACGAGCAGTACTTC
TRBV27,NA,NA,TRBJ2-7,CASRPGLFYEQYF,TGTGCCAGCAGACCCGGGCTATTCTACGAGCAGTACTTC
TRBV6-5,TRBD1,NA,TRBJ2-1,CASSPDRVGNEQFF,TGTGCCAGCAGTCCCGACAGGGTAGGCAATGAGCAGTTCTTC
TRBV5-1,NA,NA,TRBJ1-4,CASSLDAGGAPKLFF,TGCGCCAGCAGCTTGGACGCGGGGGGCGCCCCCAAACTGTTTTTT
TRBV6-4,NA,NA,TRBJ1-2,CASSVNTYPDGYTF,TGTGCCAGCAGTGTGAACACCTACCCCGATGGCTACACCTTC
TRBV7-9,NA,NA,TRBJ1-2,CASSLAGNYGYTF,TGTGCCAGCAGCTTAGCGGGTAACTATGGCTACACCTTC
TRBV19,TRBD2,NA,TRBJ2-1,CASSSGTSEIYNEQFF,TGTGCCAGTAGTAGCGGGACTAGCGAAATTTACAATGAGCAGTTCTTC
TRBV28,NA,once,TRBJ2-7,CASSLTVYEQYF,TGTGCCAGCAGTTTGACAGTTTACGAGCAGTACTTC
TRBV2,TRBD1,once,TRBJ2-5,CASSEALGTDQETQYF,TGTGCCAGCAGTGAAGCGCTCGGGACAGACCAAGAGACCCAGTACTTC
TRBV5-1,NA,NA,TRBJ1-5,CASSLALGAQPQHF,TGCGCCAGCAGCTTGGCCCTTGGGGCCCAGCCCCAGCATTTT
TRBV6-4,TRBD2,NA,TRBJ2-3,CASSDSNLAGGPRTDTQYF,TGTGCCAGCAGTGACTCGAACCTAGCGGGAGGGCCTAGGACAGATACGCAGTATTTT
TRBV11-2,NA,NA,TRBJ1-2,CASSFVPRNYGYTF,TGTGCCAGCAGCTTCGTGCCCAGAAACTATGGCTACACCTTC
TRBV2,NA,NA,TRBJ1-1,CASRPRQGHSLKAFF,TGTGCCAGCAGGCCTAGGCAGGGGCACTCATTGAAAGCTTTCTTT
TRBV6-1,NA,NA,TRBJ1-2,CASILEGRTNYGYTF,TGTGCCAGCATTCTGGAGGGCAGGACAAATTATGGCTACACCTTC
TRBV5-6,NA,NA,TRBJ2-7,CASSLVESEQYF,TGTGCCAGCAGCTTGGTCGAATCTGAGCAGTACTTC
TRBV7-9,NA,NA,TRBJ1-6,CASSNMADNSPLHF,TGTGCCAGCAGCAACATGGCAGACAATTCACCCCTCCACTTT
TRBV15,TRBD1,NA,TRBJ2-4,CATALSTGSKNIQYF,TGTGCCACCGCACTATCGACAGGGTCTAAAAACATTCAGTACTTC
TRBV6-5,TRBD2,once,TRBJ2-3,CASTAGGLGTDTQYF,TGTGCCAGCACGGCGGGAGGCCTCGGCACAGATACGCAGTATTTT
TRBV4-1,NA,once,TRBJ2-6,CASSHGVFSPGANVLTF,TGCGCCAGCAGCCACGGGGTTTTCTCCCCTGGGGCCAACGTCCTGACTTTC
TRBV19,TRBD1,NA,TRBJ2-2,CASSSPNRGPTGELFF,TGTGCCAGTAGTTCACCTAACAGGGGTCCTACCGGGGAGCTGTTTTTT
TRBV5-1,NA,NA,TRBJ1-4,CASSRTTASDEKLFF,TGCGCCAGCAGCCGGACGACAGCATCGGATGAAAAACTGTTTTTT
TRBV5-8,NA,NA,TRBJ2-1,CASSLEMTRFF,TGTGCCAGCAGCTTGGAAATGACGCGGTTCTTC
TRBV18,NA,NA,TRBJ1-1,CASSPRVSGDRTEAFF,TGTGCCAGCTCACCTCGGGTTTCTGGGGATCGGACTGAAGCTTTCTTT
TRBV7-2,NA,NA,TRBJ2-4,CASSLGGGQGNIQYF,TGTGCCAGCAGCTTAGGTGGGGGCCAGGGAAACATTCAGTACTTC
TRBV9,NA,NA,TRBJ2-7,CASSVAATAHRYEQYF,TGTGCCAGCAGCGTAGCGGCGACGGCCCACAGATACGAGCAGTACTTC
TRBV6-6,NA,once,TRBJ1-2,CASSYEGRMDYGYTF,TGTGCCAGCAGTTACGAGGGCAGGATGGACTATGGCTACACCTTC
TRBV28,NA,once,TRBJ1-2,CASSLGGGFHNGYTF,TGTGCCAGCAGCCTTGGGGGCGGGTTTCATAATGGCTACACCTTC
TRBV6-1,NA,NA,TRBJ1-5,CASRGTAQPQHF,TGTGCCAGCAGAGGGACGGCTCAGCCCCAGCATTTT
TRBV30,NA,once,TRBJ2-7,CAWNTGNSYEQYF,TGTGCCTGGAACACAGGTAACTCCTACGAGCAGTACTTC
TRBV28,TRBD2,NA,TRBJ2-1,CASSTTSARSYNEQFF,TGTGCCAGCAGCACGACTAGCGCCCGCTCCTACAATGAGCAGTTCTTC
TRBV5-4,NA,NA,TRBJ2-5,CASSSPGALQETQYF,TGTGCCAGCAGCTCTCCGGGGGCTCTCCAAGAGACCCAGTACTTC
TRBV5-4,TRBD1,NA,TRBJ1-4,CASSLLRGRSSTNEKLFF,TGTGCCAGCAGCCTCCTCAGGGGGCGTTCATCAACTAATGAAAAACTGTTTTTT
TRBV10-3,NA,NA,TRBJ2-3,CAISERKVGDTQYF,TGTGCCATCAGTGAGCGGAAGGTGGGGGATACGCAGTATTTT